A single sample is the source of the 13 T cell receptor beta chains below, sequenced in a study of T cells in Graves' hyperthyroidism and ophthalmopathy. TCR beta CDR3 sequences were amplified from RNA transcripts. HTBI primers were used for first-round RT-PCR of the TCR CDR3. TCRdb called the multiplex PCR reads again in MiXCR, with one record for every CDR3 protein. The sample holds fewer than 800,000 distinct CDR3 sequences, 16% seen once. Sample: blood. The receptors come from a man younger than 30 with Graves' hyperthyroidism.

The V and J genes are TRBV10-3 and TRBJ2-7; TRBD1 matches at 7 bases. This CDR3 spans 17 amino acids. V shed 0 bases and J 2 bases; nucleotides not matched to a gene: 10. Germline CDR1 reads ENHRY; CDR2 reads SYGVKD. CDR3 sequence: CAISESYSGTDTYEQYF. Written as DNA, the CDR3 is TGTGCCATCAGTGAGTCATACTCCGGGACAGATACCTACGAGCAGTACTTC.

Comments on this clonotype: A read error is possible here, since a much larger clone lies one base away. V usage is TRBV7-6 and J usage is TRBJ1-6; TRBD1 agrees at 9 bases. The CDR3 spans 18 residues. Germline-derived CDR1 and CDR2 are SGHVS and FNYEAQ. The CDR3 sequence: CTSSRTGEESSYNSPLHF. The CDR3 nucleotides read TGTACCAGCAGCAGGACAGGGGAGGAGAGCTCCTATAATTCACCCCTCCACTTT.

This clonotype was recorded many times. The rearrangement uses TRBV28 and TRBJ2-7; 8 bases are shared with TRBD1. V lost 3 bases to trimming and J lost 3 bases; unmatched junction nucleotides: 7. The CDR3 is 15 residues long. Looked up from germline, CDR1 is MDHEN and CDR2 is SYDVKM. The CDR3 spells CASSFTGGIIYEQYF. CDR3 nucleotide sequence: TGTGCCAGCAGTTTCACAGGGGGAATTATCTACGAGCAGTACTTC.

This clonotype was seen at least ten times. J is TRBJ2-3 and V is TRBV7-2; TRBD1 agrees at 7 bases. J lost 2 bases, V lost 3 bases, and 5 bases had no gene match. The CDR3 loop spans 15 amino acids. CDR1 and CDR2 from the germline V gene are SGHTA and FQGNSA. Written as DNA, the CDR3 is TGTGCCAGCAGCTTTGTAGGGGGCTTCACAGATACGCAGTATTTT. Amino acids: CASSFVGGFTDTQYF.

The chain combines TRBV28 with TRBJ2-3; TRBD2 matches at 13 bases. The CDR3 spans 19 residues. V gave up 6 bases and J gave up 2 bases; unmatched junction bases: 14. Germline CDR1 is MDHEN and CDR2 is SYDVKM. CDR3 region: CASSLISPGLAGTTDTQYF. As DNA, the CDR3 is TGTGCCAGCAGCTTGATTAGCCCGGGACTAGCGGGAACCACAGATACGCAGTATTTT.

This clonotype was picked up a small number of times. The CDR3 nucleotides read TGCGCCAGCGATGAACTGAGGGGAGGCACTGAAGCTTTCTTT. Translated, it gives CASDELRGGTEAFF. The chain has TRBV5-1 and TRBJ1-1; a possible D gene is TRBD1 (5 bases). The CDR3 extends over 14 amino acids. V was shortened by 7 bases and J by 4 bases, with 17 bases between the two germline ends. Germline CDR1 reads SGHRS; CDR2 reads YFSETQ.

This clonotype was detected only a few times. V gene TRBV7-9 combines with J gene TRBJ2-1; D is possibly TRBD1 (5 bases). CDR1 and CDR2 from the germline V gene are SEHNR and FQNEAQ (reference sequence). Trimming shortened V by 1 base and J by 5 bases, and 9 bases separated the two germline ends. This CDR3 has 14 residues. The CDR3 DNA is TGTGCCAGCAGCTTAGACACAGGCGACAATGAGCAGTTCTTC. Translating gives CASSLDTGDNEQFF.

The table lists this clonotype with a few counts. V is TRBV20-1 and J is TRBJ2-1; 13 nucleotides line up with TRBD2. The CDR3 totals 17 residues. The V and J ends lost 3 bases and 4 bases, in that order; junction bases with no gene match: 9. Per the germline V gene, CDR1 is DFQATT and CDR2 is SNEGSKA (reference sequence). DNA for the CDR3: TGCAGTGCTAGTTCTCCCGGACTAGCGGGAGATTACAATGAGCAGTTCTTC. This encodes CSASSPGLAGDYNEQFF.

This clonotype showed up many times. The chain employs TRBV28 and TRBJ2-1; possibly TRBD2 for D (6 bases). Trimming left V 2 bases short and J 0 bases short, with 8 bases between. CDR3 size: 15 residues. Germline V gives CDR1 MDHEN, CDR2 SYDVKM. CDR3 nucleotides: TGTGCCAGCAGTTTACTAGCGAGCTCCTACAATGAGCAGTTCTTC. Its protein is CASSLLASSYNEQFF. The complete variable domain, with remaining parts taken from reference TRBV28 and TRBJ2-1, reads DVKVTQSSRYLVKRTGEKVFLECVQDMDHENMFWYRQDPGLGLRLIYFSYDVKMKEKGDIPEGYSVSREKKERFSLILESASTNQTSMYLCASSLLASSYNEQFFGPGTRLTVL.

In its sample, this clonotype was seen a few times. V gene TRBV20-1 combines with J gene TRBJ2-1; 14 bases match TRBD2. CDR1 and CDR2 from the germline V gene are DFQATT and SNEGSKA (reference sequence). This CDR3 comprises 19 residues. Trimming removed 1 base from V and 0 bases from J; junction bases left unmatched: 8. CDR3 DNA sequence: TGCAGTGCTAGAGCCAGACTAGCGGGAGGGATGAGCTCCTACAATGAGCAGTTCTTC. Translated, it gives CSARARLAGGMSSYNEQFF.

This clonotype showed up many times. The chain combines TRBV5-6 with TRBJ2-7; D possibly corresponds to TRBD2 (6 bases). CDR3 length equals 15 residues. Trimming removed 4 bases from V and 3 bases from J, with 17 bases in between. Germline lookup yields CDR1 SGHDT and CDR2 YYEEEE. The CDR3: CASSGRSSVNYEQYF. As DNA, the CDR3 is TGTGCCAGCAGCGGGAGGTCTAGCGTAAACTACGAGCAGTACTTC.

The V and J genes are TRBV3-1 and TRBJ1-4, with D perhaps TRBD1 (6 bases). The CDR3 covers 12 residues. V was shortened by 1 base and J by 15 bases, with 12 bases between the two germline ends. Germline assignment: CDR1 LGHDT and CDR2 YNNKEL (reference sequence). This CDR3 is CASSQVGDTMFF. The CDR3 nucleotides read TGTGCCAGCAGCCAAGTCGGGGACACGATGTTTTTT.

This clonotype was recorded at least ten times. At one of its ends the junction is not consistent with the germline gene, which may arise from a read error. V usage is TRBV28 and J usage is TRBJ2-7; D may correspond to TRBD1 or TRBD2 (5 bases each). CDR1 MDHEN and CDR2 SYDVKM come from the germline V gene. This CDR3 is built from 15 residues. CDR3 residues: CASTPAAGRAYEQCF. The CDR3 DNA follows: TGTGCCAGCACCCCGGCGGCAGGGCGGGCCTACGAGCAGTGCTTC.